A selection of T cell receptor beta chains follows, all from one sample in a study of T-cell reconstitution after alpha-beta-depleted transplantation in children. TCRdb re-derived calls from the PCR reads in MiXCR, one entry per CDR3 protein. The repertoire holds 200,000 to 250,000 distinct CDR3 sequences, approximately 10% seen once, with 5% to 7% in the top ten. Sequencing used PBMCs from the stem cell graft donor, obtained from the stem cell graft. The receptors come from a human donor who donated a stem cell graft to a child with acute lymphoblastic leukemia. The CDR3 runs from the conserved cysteine through the conserved F or W. D genes are given only for firm matches. Size values are once, few and many counts, or a class for expanded clones, and some rows have none.

J: TRBJ2-2
V: TRBV27
D: TRBD1
size: many
CDR3: CASQGQPNTGELFF
DNA: TGTGCCAGCCAGGGACAGCCCAACACCGGGGAGCTGTTTTTT

J: TRBJ2-1
V: TRBV20-1
D: TRBD2
size: many
CDR3: CSASNPTASGDNEQFF
DNA: TGCAGTGCCTCCAACCCGACGGCTAGCGGGGACAACGAGCAGTTCTTC

J: TRBJ2-1
V: TRBV27
D: .
size: .
CDR3: CASSLPRGGRDEQFF
DNA: TGTGCCAGCAGTCTCCCCAGGGGAGGGAGGGATGAGCAGTTCTTC

J: TRBJ2-5
V: TRBV5-1
D: .
size: .
CDR3: CASSPRDPQETQYF
DNA: TGCGCCAGCAGCCCCCGAGATCCACAAGAGACCCAGTACTTC

J: TRBJ1-2
V: TRBV29-1
D: TRBD1
size: many
CDR3: CSASRGTGGDYGYTF
DNA: TGCAGCGCCTCCCGTGGGACAGGGGGGGACTATGGCTACACCTTC

J: TRBJ1-5
V: TRBV24-1
D: TRBD1
size: .
CDR3: CATSDSGQGYQPQHF
DNA: TGTGCCACCAGTGATTCCGGACAGGGATATCAGCCCCAGCATTTT

J: TRBJ1-1
V: TRBV4-1
D: .
size: many
CDR3: CASSQEKQLTRAMNTEAFF
DNA: TGCGCCAGCAGCCAAGAAAAACAGCTAACAAGGGCTATGAACACTGAAGCTTTCTTT

J: TRBJ2-7
V: TRBV10-3
D: TRBD2
size: many
CDR3: CAISWVIGEGLSYEQYF
DNA: TGTGCCATCAGTTGGGTTATAGGGGAGGGGCTCTCCTACGAGCAGTACTTC

J: TRBJ1-4
V: TRBV7-8
D: .
size: few
CDR3: CASSLVGYEKLFF
DNA: TGTGCCAGCAGCTTAGTAGGGTATGAAAAACTGTTTTTT

J: TRBJ2-1
V: TRBV13
D: TRBD2
size: few
CDR3: CASSQRTSGIVYNEQFF
DNA: TGTGCCAGCAGCCAAAGGACTAGCGGAATTGTTTACAATGAGCAGTTCTTC

J: TRBJ1-2
V: TRBV19
D: .
size: few
CDR3: CASQLRESYGYTF
DNA: TGTGCCAGTCAACTCAGGGAGAGCTATGGCTACACCTTC

J: TRBJ2-5
V: TRBV6-2/TRBV6-3
D: TRBD1
size: .
CDR3: CASSSLGTADQETQYF
DNA: TGTGCCAGCAGTTCGCTAGGGACAGCCGACCAAGAGACCCAGTACTTC

J: TRBJ1-1
V: TRBV5-1
D: TRBD1
size: .
CDR3: CASSPTSGQGKGEAFF
DNA: TGCGCCAGCAGCCCTACCTCCGGACAGGGGAAGGGTGAAGCTTTCTTT

J: TRBJ2-7
V: TRBV9
D: TRBD1
size: .
CDR3: CASSPRAGTGSYEQYF
DNA: TGTGCCAGCAGCCCGAGGGCCGGGACAGGCTCCTACGAGCAGTACTTC

J: TRBJ2-1
V: TRBV2
D: .
size: many
CDR3: CASSEEGIMGNEQFF
DNA: TGTGCCAGCAGTGAGGAGGGGATAATGGGCAATGAGCAGTTCTTC

J: TRBJ2-3
V: TRBV3-1
D: .
size: few
CDR3: CASSRGGSNTQYF
DNA: TGTGCCAGCAGCCGAGGGGGGAGCAATACGCAGTATTTT

J: TRBJ2-1
V: TRBV2
D: .
size: few
CDR3: CASILGGTNEQFF
DNA: TGTGCCAGCATACTAGGAGGAACCAATGAGCAGTTCTTC

J: TRBJ1-2
V: TRBV20-1
D: TRBD1
size: few
CDR3: CSARETGKDYGYTF
DNA: TGCAGTGCTAGAGAGACAGGGAAGGACTATGGCTACACCTTC

J: TRBJ2-7
V: TRBV2
D: TRBD2
size: many
CDR3: CAGQRTSGAYEQYF
DNA: TGTGCCGGACAAAGGACTAGCGGAGCCTACGAGCAGTACTTC

J: TRBJ1-4
V: TRBV18
D: .
size: .
CDR3: CASSINRANEKLFF
DNA: TGTGCCAGCTCAATCAACAGGGCTAATGAAAAACTGTTTTTT

J: TRBJ1-4
V: TRBV6-1
D: TRBD1
size: .
CDR3: CASSPKDRVNEKLFF
DNA: TGTGCCAGCAGTCCTAAGGACAGGGTTAATGAAAAACTGTTTTTT

J: TRBJ2-1
V: TRBV7-9
D: .
size: .
CDR3: CASSVQGNEQFF
DNA: TGTGCCAGCAGCGTACAGGGAAATGAGCAGTTCTTC

J: TRBJ2-7
V: TRBV7-2
D: .
size: .
CDR3: CASSRPFGANTYEQYF
DNA: TGTGCCAGCAGCCGTCCCTTCGGCGCCAACACCTACGAGCAGTACTTC

J: TRBJ2-3
V: TRBV7-2
D: .
size: few
CDR3: CASSWNRDTQYF
DNA: TGTGCCAGCAGCTGGAATCGGGATACGCAGTATTTT

J: TRBJ1-1
V: TRBV5-1
D: .
size: few
CDR3: CASSSGHRRGNTEAFF
DNA: TGCGCCAGCAGCTCAGGACACAGGAGAGGTAACACTGAAGCTTTCTTT

J: TRBJ1-4
V: TRBV11-2
D: TRBD1
size: .
CDR3: CASSLDSGTDLATNEKLFF
DNA: TGTGCCAGCAGCTTAGATTCCGGGACAGACCTTGCAACTAATGAAAAACTGTTTTTT

J: TRBJ2-5
V: TRBV5-6
D: .
size: .
CDR3: CASSLERGATQYF
DNA: TGTGCCAGCAGCTTGGAACGGGGGGCGACCCAGTACTTC

J: TRBJ1-2
V: TRBV20-1
D: .
size: .
CDR3: CSAGLQGSGYTF
DNA: TGCAGTGCCGGCCTACAGGGAAGTGGCTACACCTTC

J: TRBJ1-1
V: TRBV6-1
D: .
size: few
CDR3: CASTLAGPNTEAFF
DNA: TGTGCCAGCACCTTGGCAGGGCCGAACACTGAAGCTTTCTTT

J: TRBJ2-7
V: TRBV4-3
D: TRBD1
size: .
CDR3: CASSRHTGGISSYEQYF
DNA: TGCGCCAGCAGCCGCCACACAGGGGGAATCAGTTCCTACGAGCAGTACTTC

J: TRBJ2-6
V: TRBV6-1
D: .
size: few
CDR3: CASSPNDSGANVLTF
DNA: TGTGCCAGCAGTCCCAATGACTCTGGGGCCAACGTCCTGACTTTC